Below are 14 T cell receptor beta chains sequenced from a single sample in a study of sequential checkpoint blockade in melanoma (dated by TCRdb to between 2018 and 2020). The library relied on the immunoSEQ multiplex PCR assay. In its TCRdb copy, this immuneACCESS table keeps in-frame sequences only and misses some clones. Where compared with another copy, unresolved V genes explain less than half of these, and the others have no known cause. The sample table holds approximately 5,000 clones, of which around 79% were seen once. The ten largest clones take up about 25% of the sample. The sample's treatment or condition, from its label and the paper: randomized to nivolumab then ipilimumab (arm A) or the reverse (arm B). Specimen: CD8+ T cells sorted from blood (inferred from file names), collected from a patient given nivolumab and ipilimumab in sequence. All receptors come from a human donor with melanoma.

J is TRBJ2-7 and V is TRBV19, with TRBD1 identical over 10 bases. The length of the CDR3 is 13 residues. V dropped 6 bases and J dropped 6; count of bases not matched to a gene: 5. CDR1 and CDR2 (germline): LNHDA, SQIVND (reference sequence). The CDR3 bases are TGTGCCAGTAGGGATAGGACAGGGGGCGAGCAGTACTTC. It codes for CASRDRTGGEQYF. Full variable domain (rest looked up from reference TRBV19 and TRBJ2-7): DGGITQSPKYLFRKEGQNVTLSCEQNLNHDAMYWYRQDPGQGLRLIYYSQIVNDFQKGDIAEGYSVSREKKESFPLTVTSAQKNPTAFYLCASRDRTGGEQYFGPGTRLTVT.

This clone was found once. The genes are TRBV27 and TRBJ1-5; the D gene is possibly TRBD1 (6 bases). The V gene's germline CDR1 is MNHEY and CDR2 SMNVEV (reference sequence). V shed 5 bases and J shed 4 bases, with 12 bases lying between them. This CDR3 spans 14 amino acids. CDR3: CASSPGTPNQPQHF. The CDR3 bases are TGTGCCAGCAGTCCCGGGACACCTAATCAGCCCCAGCATTTT.

In its sample, this clone was seen once. J is TRBJ2-5 and V is TRBV19; weak D call: TRBD1 (5 bases). CDR3 length equals 15 residues. The germline gives CDR1 LNHDA, CDR2 SQIVND (reference sequence). The V end lost 3 bases, the J end lost 3 bases, and 14 bases lay between the germline ends. In DNA form, the CDR3 reads TGTGCCAGTAGTATTAACTTGACAGAAAAAGAGACCCAGTACTTC. Protein: CASSINLTEKETQYF.

This clone has just one count. The chain recombines TRBV28 with TRBJ2-7; no clear D gene. The V gene's germline CDR1 is MDHEN and CDR2 SYDVKM. V lost 4 bases and J lost 6, with 7 bases in between. This CDR3 comprises 11 residues. The CDR3 loop reads CASSWAAEQYF. The DNA for the CDR3 is TGTGCCAGCAGTTGGGCAGCCGAGCAGTACTTC.

The rearrangement uses TRBV6-1 and TRBJ2-1, with D maybe TRBD2 (5 bases). Trimming took off 2 bases at V and 7 bases at J, with 18 bases between the two ends. Germline CDR1 reads MNHNS; CDR2 reads SASEGT. The CDR3 loop spans 16 amino acids. The CDR3, as DNA: TGTGCCAGCAGTGAATGGACTCCTGGCCCCGGGAATGAGCAGTTCTTC. This sequence encodes CASSEWTPGPGNEQFF.

The chain uses TRBV6-6 and TRBJ2-7; 7 nucleotides agree with TRBD2. Germline V lookup: CDR1 MNHNY, CDR2 SVGAGI (reference sequence). V gave up 6 bases and J gave up 6 bases; unmatched junction bases: 11. The CDR3 covers 14 residues. CDR3 DNA sequence: TGTGCCAGCAGCTCTGCGGGAGTCGGGGGCGAGCAGTACTTC. Residues: CASSSAGVGGEQYF.

The chain uses TRBV6-5 and TRBJ1-4; D is unresolved. The CDR3 length is 14 residues. In germline, CDR1 is MNHEY, CDR2 SVGAGI. Deletions cut 8 bases from V and 8 bases from J, with 18 bases between. CDR3 amino acids: CASRNDGIGEKLFF. CDR3 bases: TGTGCCAGCCGAAACGACGGGATCGGAGAAAAACTGTTTTTT.

The CDR3 DNA reads as TGTGCCAGCAGTTACCAGGACGAGCAGTACTTC. Translating gives CASSYQDEQYF. This chain links TRBV6-1 with TRBJ2-7; D gene unclear. V lost 5 bases and J lost 5, with 7 bases in between. The germline V gene encodes CDR1 MNHNS and CDR2 SASEGT. This CDR3 is 11 amino acids long.

The genes are TRBV7-6 and TRBJ2-7; TRBD1 matches at 9 bases. After removal of 6 bases from V and 1 base from J, the junction contained 13 bases not matched to a gene. This CDR3 has 17 residues. CDR1 is SGHVS, CDR2 FNYEAQ, per germline. In DNA, the CDR3 is TGTGCCAGCAGTTTAACCCCCGGGACAGGGTCTTCCTACGAGCAGTACTTC. Translated, it gives CASSLTPGTGSSYEQYF.

The genes are TRBV27 and TRBJ2-3; unclear D gene. Germline CDR1 reads MNHEY; CDR2 reads SMNVEV (reference sequence). The CDR3 has 13 residues. Trimming removed 2 bases at V and 1 base at J, with 4 bases between. The CDR3: CASSLSGTDTQYF. DNA for the CDR3: TGTGCCAGCAGTTTAAGCGGCACAGATACGCAGTATTTT.

V usage is TRBV6-1 and J usage is TRBJ2-1; 9 nucleotides align to TRBD1. The CDR3 sequence is 15 residues long. Germline trimming cut 6 bases from V and 9 bases from J; bases unmatched to any gene: 12. Germline CDR1 MNHNS, CDR2 SASEGT. This CDR3 reads CASRTGTGPSGEQFF. The CDR3 DNA reads TGTGCCAGCAGAACCGGGACAGGGCCCTCCGGTGAGCAGTTCTTC.

This clone was detected only once. The chain joins TRBV7-6 to TRBJ2-5, with 12 bases aligning to TRBD2. CDR1 SGHVS and CDR2 FNYEAQ come from the germline V gene. The junction had 15 bases not matched to a gene; V was cut back by 5 bases and J by 5 bases. This CDR3 has 18 residues. The CDR3 loop is CASSRTGTSGRTWETQYF. CDR3 DNA: TGTGCCAGCAGCCGGACCGGGACTAGCGGGCGAACTTGGGAGACCCAGTACTTC.

The V call is TRBV9, the J call TRBJ1-1; TRBD1 is a possible D gene (5 bases). Per germline, CDR1 SGDLS and CDR2 YYNGEE. The V end lost 0 bases, the J end lost 0 bases, and 9 bases lay between the germline ends. This CDR3 is 15 amino acids long. CDR3: CASSVVGAMNTEAFF. CDR3 DNA: TGTGCCAGCAGCGTAGTTGGGGCTATGAACACTGAAGCTTTCTTT.

The chain has TRBV7-9 and TRBJ2-3; a weak D match, TRBD1 (5 bases). The CDR3 has 15 residues. Trimming pared 3 bases from V and 6 bases from J, leaving 16 bases between. Germline V gene lookup returns CDR1 SEHNR and CDR2 FQNEAQ (reference sequence). The CDR3 coding sequence is TGTGCCAGCAGCTTGGGTTTTACGTACAGGGATACGCAGTATTTT. Translation gives CASSLGFTYRDTQYF.